The 4 T cell receptor beta chains below come from one sample, sequenced in a study of relationships among human T cell subsets. Th1 cells were collected as flow-through following bead selections for CD25, CD56 and CD294. TCR alpha and beta CDR3s were amplified from mRNA by semiquantitative ARM-PCR. ARM-PCR used tagged nested gene-specific primers, then communal superprimers for exponential amplification. In TCRdb, the multiplex PCR reads were re-called with MiXCR into one record per CDR3 protein. The table has about 12,000 distinct CDR3 sequences, over 60% seen once. The specimen was CD4+ Th1 cells sorted from blood. The receptor set was obtained from a man aged 40-49 years in good health.

This rearrangement joins TRBV2 to TRBJ2-3; D not certain. Germline CDR1 reads SNHLY; CDR2 reads FYNNEI. The CDR3 spans 12 residues. The CDR3 loop reads CASEASTDTQYF. CDR3 bases: TGTGCGAGCGAGGCAAGCACAGATACGCAGTATTTT. Looking up the rest from reference TRBV2 and TRBJ2-3 gives the full variable domain: EPEVTQTPSHQVTQMGQEVILRCVPISNHLYFYWYRQILGQKVEFLVSFYNNEISEKSEIFDDQFSVERPDGSNFTLKIRSTKLEDSAMYFCASEASTDTQYFGPGTRLTVL.

The V and J genes are TRBV29-1 and TRBJ2-1, with TRBD1 matching 7 bases. The CDR3 is 15 residues long. J was trimmed by 0 bases and V by 0 bases; bases with no gene match: 2. Germline loops: CDR1 SQVTM, CDR2 ANQGSEA. The CDR3 sequence: CSVEDQGVSYNEQFF. The CDR3 region has the DNA TGCAGCGTTGAAGATCAGGGGGTCTCCTACAATGAGCAGTTCTTC.

The chain uses TRBV27 and TRBJ1-5, with D uncertain. Germline V gives CDR1 MNHEY, CDR2 SMNVEV (reference sequence). Between the trimmed V and J ends, which lost 0 bases and 7 bases, there was a span of 13 bases. The CDR3 contains 15 residues. The CDR3 spells CASSLSWRVEQPQHF. For the CDR3, the DNA is TGTGCCAGCAGTTTATCCTGGAGGGTAGAGCAGCCCCAGCATTTT.

The rearrangement links TRBV27 to TRBJ2-3, with a weak D call TRBD2 (6 bases). V shed 3 bases and J shed 2 bases, with 12 bases lying between them. Germline V gene data show CDR1 as MNHEY and CDR2 as SMNVEV (reference sequence). The length of the CDR3 is 15 residues. CDR3 sequence reads: CASSLGLETTDTQYF. In DNA, the CDR3 is TGTGCCAGCAGTTTGGGACTTGAAACCACAGATACGCAGTATTTT.